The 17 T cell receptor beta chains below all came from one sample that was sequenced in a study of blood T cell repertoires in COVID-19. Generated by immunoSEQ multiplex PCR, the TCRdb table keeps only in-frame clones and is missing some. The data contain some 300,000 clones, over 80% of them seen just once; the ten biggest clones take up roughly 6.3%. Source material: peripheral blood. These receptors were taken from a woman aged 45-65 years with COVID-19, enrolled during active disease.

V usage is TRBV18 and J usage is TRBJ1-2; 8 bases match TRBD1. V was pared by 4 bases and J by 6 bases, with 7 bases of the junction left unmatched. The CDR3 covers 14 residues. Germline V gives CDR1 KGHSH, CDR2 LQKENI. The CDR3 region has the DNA TGTGCCAGCTCACAAGGGACAGGAAAAGATGGCTACACCTTC. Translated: CASSQGTGKDGYTF.

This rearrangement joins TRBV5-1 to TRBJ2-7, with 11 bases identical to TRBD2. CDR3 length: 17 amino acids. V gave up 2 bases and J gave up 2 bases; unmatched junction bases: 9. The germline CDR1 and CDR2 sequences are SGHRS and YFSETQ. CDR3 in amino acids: CASSFTSGSPGAYEQYF. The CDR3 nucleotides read TGCGCCAGCAGCTTCACTAGCGGGAGTCCCGGAGCCTACGAGCAGTACTTC.

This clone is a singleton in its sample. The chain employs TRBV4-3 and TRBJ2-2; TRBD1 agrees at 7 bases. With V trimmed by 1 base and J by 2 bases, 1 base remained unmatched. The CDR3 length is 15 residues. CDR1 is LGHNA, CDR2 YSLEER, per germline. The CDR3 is CASSQGTGNTGELFF. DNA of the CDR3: TGCGCCAGCAGCCAAGGGACAGGAAACACCGGGGAGCTGTTTTTT.

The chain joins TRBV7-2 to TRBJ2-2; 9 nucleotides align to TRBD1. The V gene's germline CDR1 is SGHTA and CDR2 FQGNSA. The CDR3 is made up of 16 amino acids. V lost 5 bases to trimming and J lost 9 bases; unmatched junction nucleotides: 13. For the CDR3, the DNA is TGTGCCAGCAGCCTCGACAGGGGGGTCCTCACAAGGGAGCTGTTTTTT. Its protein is CASSLDRGVLTRELFF.

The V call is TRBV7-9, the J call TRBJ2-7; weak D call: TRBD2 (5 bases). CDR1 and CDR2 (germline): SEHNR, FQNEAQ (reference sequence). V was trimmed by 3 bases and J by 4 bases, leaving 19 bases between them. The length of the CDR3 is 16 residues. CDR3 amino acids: CASSLVAGDRKYEQYF. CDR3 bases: TGTGCCAGCAGCTTGGTGGCGGGCGATCGGAAATACGAGCAGTACTTC.

The CDR3 loop reads CASSLTLASGKAFF. In DNA form, the CDR3 reads TGTGCCAGCAGCTTAACTCTTGCGTCAGGGAAGGCTTTCTTT. The rearrangement joins TRBV11-2 to TRBJ1-1, with D possibly matching TRBD1 (5 bases). Germline CDR1 and CDR2: SGHAT and FQNNGV. The CDR3 covers 14 residues. V dropped 2 bases and J dropped 11 bases, with 18 bases sitting between them.

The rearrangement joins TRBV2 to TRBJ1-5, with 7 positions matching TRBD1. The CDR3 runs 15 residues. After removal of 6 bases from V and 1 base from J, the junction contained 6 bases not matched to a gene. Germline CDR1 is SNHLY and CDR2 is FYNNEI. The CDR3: CASSPWTGSNQPQHF. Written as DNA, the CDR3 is TGTGCCAGCAGCCCCTGGACAGGAAGCAATCAGCCCCAGCATTTT.

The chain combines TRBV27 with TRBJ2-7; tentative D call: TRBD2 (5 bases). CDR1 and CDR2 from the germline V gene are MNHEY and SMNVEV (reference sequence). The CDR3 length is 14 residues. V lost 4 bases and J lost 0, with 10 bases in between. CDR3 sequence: CASSSGENSYEQYF. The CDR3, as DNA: TGTGCCAGCAGTTCCGGGGAAAACTCCTACGAGCAGTACTTC.

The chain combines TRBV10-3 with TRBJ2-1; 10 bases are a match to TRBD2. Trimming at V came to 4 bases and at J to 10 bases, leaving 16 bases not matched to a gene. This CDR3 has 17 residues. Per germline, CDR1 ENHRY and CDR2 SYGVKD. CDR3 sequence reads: CAISGTAGAGGPEEQFF. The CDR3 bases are TGTGCCATCAGTGGGACAGCCGGAGCGGGAGGGCCGGAGGAGCAGTTCTTC.

CDR3 in amino acids: CASSLDSPSYNEQFF. The CDR3, as DNA: TGTGCCAGCAGCTTGGACAGTCCTTCCTACAATGAGCAGTTCTTC. The V gene is TRBV7-8, the J gene TRBJ2-1; D possibly corresponds to TRBD1 (6 bases). Trimming removed 3 bases from V and 1 base from J, with 10 bases in between. Germline loops: CDR1 SGHVS, CDR2 FQNEAQ. The CDR3 spans 15 residues.

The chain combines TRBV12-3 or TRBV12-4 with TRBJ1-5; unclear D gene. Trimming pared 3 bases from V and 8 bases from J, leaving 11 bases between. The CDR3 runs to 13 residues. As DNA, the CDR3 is TGTGCCAGCAGTTTTCAGGAACCGGAGCCCCAGCATTTT. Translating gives CASSFQEPEPQHF.

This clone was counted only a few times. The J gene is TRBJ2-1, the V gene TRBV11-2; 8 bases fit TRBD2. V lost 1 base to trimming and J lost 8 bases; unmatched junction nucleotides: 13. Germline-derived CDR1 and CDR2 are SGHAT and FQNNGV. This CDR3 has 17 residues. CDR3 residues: CASSLGFSGEEGDEQFF. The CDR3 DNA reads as TGTGCCAGCAGCTTAGGTTTTAGCGGGGAGGAAGGGGATGAGCAGTTCTTC.

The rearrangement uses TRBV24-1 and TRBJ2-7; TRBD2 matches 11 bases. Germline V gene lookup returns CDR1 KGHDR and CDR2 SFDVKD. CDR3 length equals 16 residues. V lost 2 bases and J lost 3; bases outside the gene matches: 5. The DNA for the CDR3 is TGTGCCACCAGTGATTCGTCTAGCGGGAGGTACTACGAGCAGTACTTC. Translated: CATSDSSSGRYYEQYF.

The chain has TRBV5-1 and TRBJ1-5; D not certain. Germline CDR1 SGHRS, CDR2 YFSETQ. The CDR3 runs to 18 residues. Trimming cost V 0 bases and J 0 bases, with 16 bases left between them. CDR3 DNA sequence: TGCGCCAGCAGCTTGGGCCCCGCGGCGGGATATAGCAATCAGCCCCAGCATTTT. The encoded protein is CASSLGPAAGYSNQPQHF. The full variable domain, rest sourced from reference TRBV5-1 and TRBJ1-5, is KAGVTQTPRYLIKTRGQQVTLSCSPISGHRSVSWYQQTPGQGLQFLFEYFSETQRNKGNFPGRFSGRQFSNSRSEMNVSTLELGDSALYLCASSLGPAAGYSNQPQHFGDGTRLSIL.

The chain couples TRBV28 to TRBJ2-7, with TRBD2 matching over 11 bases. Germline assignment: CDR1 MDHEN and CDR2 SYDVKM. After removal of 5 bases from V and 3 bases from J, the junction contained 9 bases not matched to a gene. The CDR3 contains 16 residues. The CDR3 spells CASSGTSGTFFYEQYF. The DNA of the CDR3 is TGTGCCAGCAGTGGGACTAGCGGAACCTTTTTCTACGAGCAGTACTTC. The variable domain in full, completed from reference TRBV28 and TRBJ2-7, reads DVKVTQSSRYLVKRTGEKVFLECVQDMDHENMFWYRQDPGLGLRLIYFSYDVKMKEKGDIPEGYSVSREKKERFSLILESASTNQTSMYLCASSGTSGTFFYEQYFGPGTRLTVT.

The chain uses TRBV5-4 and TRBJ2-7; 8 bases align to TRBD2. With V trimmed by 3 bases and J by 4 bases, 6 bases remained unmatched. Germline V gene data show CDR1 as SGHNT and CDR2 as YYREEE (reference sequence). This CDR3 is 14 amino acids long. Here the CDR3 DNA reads TGTGCCAGCAGCTCCGGACTAGCTGTATACGAGCAGTACTTC. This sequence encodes CASSSGLAVYEQYF.

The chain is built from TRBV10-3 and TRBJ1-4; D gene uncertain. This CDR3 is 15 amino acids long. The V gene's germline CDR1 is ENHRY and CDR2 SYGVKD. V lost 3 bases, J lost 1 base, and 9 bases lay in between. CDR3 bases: TGTGCCATCAGTGAACACAGCGGAACTAATGAAAAACTGTTTTTT. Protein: CAISEHSGTNEKLFF.